The 3 T cell receptor beta chains given below trace back to one sample, sequenced in a study of persistence of HIV-infected CD4 T cells. Cells were stimulated with overlapping HIV-1 Gag 15-mer peptides. CD40L-negative CD69-negative CD45RO-high memory CD4+ T cells were sorted as populations depleted of antigen-responding cells. Sequencing used immunoSEQ version 4 in survey mode. TCRdb keeps only in-frame clones here, not all; method: immunoSEQ multiplex PCR. The data show over 40,000 clones, roughly 74% seen once. These TCRs are of unknown antigen specificity. The sequences come from CD4+ T cells sorted from PBMCs after roughly 18-hour stimulation, collected from a patient who received antiretroviral therapy. The receptors originated from an adult man with HIV who was CMV-seropositive.

The chain uses TRBV6-5 and TRBJ1-2; no reliable D call. The ends were cut back, 0 bases at V and 1 base at J, with 6 bases in the middle. The germline CDR1 and CDR2 sequences are MNHEY and SVGAGI. This CDR3 contains 14 residues. CDR3 sequence reads: CASSYSERNYGYTF. Here the CDR3 DNA reads TGTGCCAGCAGTTACTCGGAGCGTAACTATGGCTACACCTTC.

The chain combines TRBV2 with TRBJ1-2; no clear D. This CDR3 is built from 15 residues. V shed 10 bases and J shed 6 bases, with 24 bases lying between them. Per the germline V gene, CDR1 is SNHLY and CDR2 is FYNNEI. The DNA for the CDR3 is TGTGCCACCAACCGGGGATCTCTCGGGAGTGATGGCTACACCTTC. Protein product: CATNRGSLGSDGYTF.

The chain is built from TRBV11-2 and TRBJ1-1; weak D call: TRBD1 (5 bases). The V end lost 4 bases, the J end lost 5 bases, and 17 bases lay between the germline ends. This CDR3 region has 15 residues. CDR1 is SGHAT, CDR2 FQNNGV, per germline. CDR3 sequence reads: CASSSPGRPLTEAFF. The DNA for the CDR3 is TGTGCCAGCAGCTCGCCGGGACGGCCGTTAACTGAAGCTTTCTTT.